The rows below give T cell receptor beta chains drawn from one sample of a study of low-dose radiotherapy and immunotherapy resistance in tumors. TCRdb used MiXCR to reprocess the reads, holding one entry per CDR3 protein. Among 75,000 to 95,000 distinct CDR3 sequences listed, 9% to 9.5% were seen once. The material sequenced was PBMCs, taken before treatment. The receptors shown here come from a male donor with prostate cancer. CDR3s include the opening cysteine and the closing phenylalanine or tryptophan.

v_call,j_call,cdr3_aa
TRBV7-9,TRBJ1-3,CASSPRPTGEGGNTIYF
TRBV6-6,TRBJ2-3,CASSYLDRSTDTQYF
TRBV7-9,TRBJ2-5,CASSLYYDTSGKETQYF
TRBV20-1,TRBJ2-3,CSGLAGGTDTQYF
TRBV3-1,TRBJ2-1,CASSLGLAETYNEQFF
TRBV27,TRBJ2-1,CASSLVGGPGLAGVEQFF
TRBV7-2,TRBJ1-5,CASSSAGTGNQPQHF
TRBV7-2,TRBJ1-6,CASSLRQGAQALHF
TRBV7-2,TRBJ2-6,CASSSGGSGANVLTF
TRBV20-1,TRBJ2-2,CSATGADTGELFF
TRBV7-9,TRBJ1-5,CASSPNGYSNQPQHF
TRBV2,TRBJ2-1,CASSRTGPYNEQFF
TRBV28,TRBJ1-2,CASRTGGHGYGYTF
TRBV20-1,TRBJ2-1,CSATTGLAGGPNEQFF
TRBV6-2/TRBV6-3,TRBJ2-1,CATNRIALFLNNEQFF
TRBV7-2,TRBJ2-3,CASSYSGSTDTQYF
TRBV7-2,TRBJ2-3,CASSPHGQGTDTQYF
TRBV14,TRBJ2-2,CASSQALFHVDRDTGELFF
TRBV9,TRBJ2-3,CASSGETVTDTQYF
TRBV7-9,TRBJ2-6,CASSPRTSGSPGANVLTF